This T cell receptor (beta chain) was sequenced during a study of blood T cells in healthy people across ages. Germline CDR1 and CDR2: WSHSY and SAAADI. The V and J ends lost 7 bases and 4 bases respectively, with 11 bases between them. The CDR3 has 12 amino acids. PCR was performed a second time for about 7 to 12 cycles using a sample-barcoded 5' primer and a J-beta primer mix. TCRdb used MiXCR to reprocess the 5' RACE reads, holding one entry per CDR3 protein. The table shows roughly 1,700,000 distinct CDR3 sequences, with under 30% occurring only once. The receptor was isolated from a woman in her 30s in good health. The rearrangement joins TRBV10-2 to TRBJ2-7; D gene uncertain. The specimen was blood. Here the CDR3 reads CASIPRGYEQYF. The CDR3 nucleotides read TGCGCCAGCATTCCCAGAGGTTACGAGCAGTACTTC.